These 18 T cell receptor beta chains originate from one sample sequenced in a study of cytomegalovirus exposure and HLA in healthy donors. Use of 60 Vbeta and 13 Jbeta primers characterized the PCR. The repertoire was sequenced with immunoSEQ multiplex PCR; TCRdb's copy has only in-frame clones and lacks some. The sample holds 150,000 to 200,000 clones, 80% to 90% seen once. Source material: PBMCs. The origin of the receptors is a male donor in good health and CMV-seronegative.

The CDR3 region is CASGTGTSLGNEQFF. As DNA, the CDR3 is TGTGCCAGTGGAACCGGGACATCCCTTGGGAATGAGCAGTTCTTC. The chain is built from TRBV19 and TRBJ2-1; D is possibly TRBD1 (6 bases). V was clipped by 8 bases and J by 7 bases, with 21 bases between them. There are 15 residues in the CDR3. Germline CDR1 is LNHDA and CDR2 is SQIVND (reference sequence).

About this clone: Because it lacks the conserved phenylalanine or tryptophan at the end, this CDR3 is likely a read error. This sequence joins TRBV19 and TRBJ1-1, with unresolved D. The CDR3 spans 13 residues. Trimming pared 5 bases from V and 2 bases from J, leaving 9 bases between. CDR1 is LNHDA, CDR2 SQIVND, per germline (reference sequence). The DNA of the CDR3 is TGTGCCAGTAGTGCCACAGCTAACACTGAAGCTTTCTCT. Its translation is CASSATANTEAFS.

The chain carries TRBV28 and TRBJ1-1; 9 nucleotides agree with TRBD1. CDR1 MDHEN and CDR2 SYDVKM come from the germline V gene. The junction had 15 bases not matched to a gene; V was cut back by 6 bases and J by 1 base. The CDR3 has 18 amino acids. The chain's CDR3 is CASSPLNLDRGGNTEAFF. The CDR3 DNA reads TGTGCCAGCAGCCCCCTAAATCTAGACAGGGGGGGGAACACTGAAGCTTTCTTT.

The chain uses TRBV5-6 and TRBJ2-5; possible D gene TRBD2, 6 bases. In germline, CDR1 is SGHDT, CDR2 YYEEEE. This CDR3 has 13 amino acids. The V end was cut by 5 bases, the J end by 1 base, with 9 bases between. The CDR3 sequence: CASRWGLQETQYF. CDR3 sequence (DNA): TGTGCCAGCAGATGGGGACTCCAAGAGACCCAGTACTTC.

On this clone itself: This sample also contains other DNA sequences that code for the same CDR3. V is TRBV7-9 and J is TRBJ1-5; 9 nucleotides agree with TRBD1. V was pared by 5 bases and J by 5 bases, with 7 bases of the junction left unmatched. The germline gives CDR1 SEHNR, CDR2 FQNEAQ (reference sequence). The CDR3 sequence is 15 residues long. The CDR3 here is CASSKGTGFDQPQHF. CDR3 coding DNA: TGTGCCAGCAGCAAAGGGACAGGGTTTGATCAGCCCCAGCATTTT.

The CDR3 DNA follows: TGTGCCAGCTCACCTACTTCTACAGATACGCAGTATTTT. This gives the protein CASSPTSTDTQYF. The rearrangement uses TRBV18 and TRBJ2-3; no definite D call. There are 13 residues in the CDR3. Germline values: CDR1 KGHSH, CDR2 LQKENI. V lost 3 bases to trimming and J lost 3 bases, with 7 bases between them.

This rearrangement joins TRBV7-9 to TRBJ2-2, with 7 nucleotides matching TRBD1. Trimming at V came to 4 bases and at J to 7 bases, leaving 9 bases not matched to a gene. Germline assignment: CDR1 SEHNR and CDR2 FQNEAQ (reference sequence). The CDR3 has 15 amino acids. The chain's CDR3 is CASSYVGRGSGELFF. DNA of the CDR3: TGTGCCAGCAGCTACGTCGGCAGGGGGAGCGGGGAGCTGTTTTTT.

This rearrangement joins TRBV27 to TRBJ1-6; D not resolved. The CDR3 consists of 13 residues. The germline gives CDR1 MNHEY, CDR2 SMNVEV (reference sequence). The germline V and J ends were trimmed by 5 bases and 7 bases, with 9 bases remaining between them. CDR3 amino acids: CASSPAGNSPLHF. The DNA of the CDR3 is TGTGCCAGCAGTCCCGCCGGGAATTCACCCCTCCACTTT.

This chain uses TRBV5-7 with TRBJ2-4; 9 bases align to TRBD1. TRBV5-7 is designated an ORF whose function remains uncertain. J was trimmed by 1 base and V by 3 bases; bases with no gene match: 14. This CDR3 region has 19 residues. The CDR3 coding sequence is TGTGCCAGCAGCTGGCCTGGGGACAGGGATCCCCGGGCCAAAAACATTCAGTACTTC. Residues: CASSWPGDRDPRAKNIQYF.

The chain has TRBV14 and TRBJ2-7; TRBD1 matches at 7 bases. CDR1 SGHDN and CDR2 FVKESK come from the germline V gene. V lost 3 bases and J lost 2; bases outside the gene matches: 7. The CDR3 spans 15 residues. The DNA for the CDR3 is TGTGCCAGCAGCCACAGGACAGGCGCTACCTACGAGCAGTACTTC. This codes for CASSHRTGATYEQYF.

The chain recombines TRBV9 with TRBJ2-1; TRBD2 is a possible D gene (6 bases). Trimming took off 0 bases at V and 5 bases at J, with 12 bases between the two ends. Germline V gene lookup returns CDR1 SGDLS and CDR2 YYNGEE. The CDR3 covers 15 residues. The CDR3 reads CASSVGVGGDNEQFF. The CDR3 coding sequence is TGTGCCAGCAGCGTAGGGGTCGGGGGAGACAATGAGCAGTTCTTC.

This clone has only a few counts. This rearrangement joins TRBV4-3 to TRBJ2-6; 7 bases fit TRBD1. V lost 1 base, J lost 0 bases, and 3 bases stayed unmatched. The germline V gene encodes CDR1 LGHNA and CDR2 YSLEER. There are 17 residues in the CDR3. As DNA, the CDR3 is TGCGCCAGCAGCCAAGCCGCAGGGGGCTCTGGGGCCAACGTCCTGACTTTC. This gives the protein CASSQAAGGSGANVLTF.

This chain links TRBV2 with TRBJ2-6; D gene uncertain. Germline CDR1 SNHLY, CDR2 FYNNEI. The V and J ends lost 4 bases and 0 bases respectively, with 13 bases between them. The CDR3 runs 17 residues. CDR3 region: CASSVLTPNSGANVLTF. CDR3 bases: TGTGCCAGCAGTGTGCTAACTCCAAACTCTGGGGCCAACGTCCTGACTTTC.

This clone was seen a few times. The genes are TRBV4-1 and TRBJ2-3, with TRBD2 identical over 9 bases. The CDR3 consists of 17 residues. V gave up 1 base and J gave up 8 bases; unmatched junction bases: 13. CDR1 MGHRA and CDR2 YSYEKL come from the germline V gene. CDR3 nucleotide sequence: TGCGCCAGCAGCCAAGTGGATATGGGACTAGCCTTTGGTACGCAGTATTTT. It yields the protein CASSQVDMGLAFGTQYF.

V is TRBV5-6 and J is TRBJ2-7, with 7 bases matching TRBD1. The CDR3 is 14 amino acids. Looked up from germline, CDR1 is SGHDT and CDR2 is YYEEEE. Trimming removed 0 bases from V and 6 bases from J; junction bases left unmatched: 6. This CDR3 reads CASSLGRGSLEQYF. CDR3 DNA: TGTGCCAGCAGCTTGGGCAGGGGGAGCCTCGAGCAGTACTTC. Full variable domain (remainder filled in from reference TRBV5-6 and TRBJ2-7): DAGVTQSPTHLIKTRGQQVTLRCSPKSGHDTVSWYQQALGQGPQFIFQYYEEEERQRGNFPDRFSGHQFPNYSSELNVNALLLGDSALYLCASSLGRGSLEQYFGPGTRLTVT.

This rearrangement joins TRBV19 to TRBJ2-7, with D maybe TRBD2 (6 bases). Trimming shortened V by 3 bases and J by 2 bases, and 14 bases separated the two germline ends. CDR3 length equals 15 residues. Germline-derived CDR1 and CDR2 are LNHDA and SQIVND (reference sequence). The chain's CDR3 is CASSIRGGFTYEQYF. The DNA for the CDR3 is TGTGCCAGTAGTATTAGGGGAGGATTTACCTACGAGCAGTACTTC.

This clone appeared a few times. The V gene is TRBV7-6, the J gene TRBJ2-1; TRBD2 matches at 7 bases. The CDR3 loop spans 15 amino acids. Trimming removed 5 bases from V and 7 bases from J; junction bases left unmatched: 11. Germline V gene data show CDR1 as SGHVS and CDR2 as FNYEAQ. Here the CDR3 reads CASSLGGTSENEQFF. The CDR3 DNA sequence: TGTGCCAGCAGCCTCGGGGGGACTTCTGAAAATGAGCAGTTCTTC.

This chain uses TRBV7-3 with TRBJ2-5; maybe TRBD1 (6 bases). Per the germline V gene, CDR1 is SGHTA and CDR2 is FQGTGA. The CDR3 length is 13 residues. V gave up 5 bases and J gave up 2 bases, with 9 bases separating them. As DNA, the CDR3 is TGTGCCAGCAGCAACGGACAGCAAGAGACCCAGTACTTC. This sequence encodes CASSNGQQETQYF. Full variable domain (missing parts from reference TRBV7-3 and TRBJ2-5): GAGVSQTPSNKVTEKGKYVELRCDPISGHTALYWYRQSLGQGPEFLIYFQGTGAADDSGLPNDRFFAVRPEGSVSTLKIQRTERGDSAVYLCASSNGQQETQYFGPGTRLLVL.